These 8 T cell receptor beta chains were all obtained from the same sample, sequenced in a study of graft-versus-host responses after intestinal transplantation (dated by TCRdb to 2020 to 2023). The time point label of this sample denotes: cells obtained before transplantation from donor or recipient. These receptors have no known antigen. Receptor amplification or capture employed the immunoSEQ multiplex PCR assay. TCRdb obtained this table from immuneACCESS and retained in-frame rearrangements with V and J assigned. These tables miss some clones; where compared with another copy, unresolved V genes account for less than half of the shortfall, and the remainder is unexplained. This sample is represented by some 120,000 clones; over 75% of them were singletons. Of the sample, about 0.18% falls within the top ten clones. The source was unstimulated CD4+ T cells sorted from spleen or lymph node cells, collected before intestinal transplant. Receptors were obtained from a human donor who received an intestinal transplant.

This chain connects TRBV11-2 to TRBJ1-3; 8 bases are a match to TRBD1. CDR1 is SGHAT, CDR2 FQNNGV, per germline. V was clipped by 5 bases and J by 4 bases; unmatched bases: 7. The CDR3 is 15 amino acids. CDR3 coding DNA: TGTGCCAGCAGCCCGCGGACAGGGAGCGGAAACACCATATATTTT. Its protein is CASSPRTGSGNTIYF.

This chain links TRBV7-3 with TRBJ1-5; TRBD1 agrees at 8 bases. This CDR3 is 16 amino acids long. Per germline, CDR1 SGHTA and CDR2 FQGTGA. V was clipped by 2 bases and J by 4 bases; unmatched bases: 7. In nucleotides, the CDR3 is TGTGCCAGCAGCTTACGGGACAGGCGAAAAAATCAGCCCCAGCATTTT. Its translation: CASSLRDRRKNQPQHF.

This chain uses TRBV5-1 with TRBJ1-5, with D perhaps TRBD1 (6 bases). Germline V gives CDR1 SGHRS, CDR2 YFSETQ. The CDR3 has 15 amino acids. Between the trimmed V and J ends, which lost 3 bases and 2 bases, there was a span of 12 bases. The CDR3 coding sequence is TGCGCCAGCAGCTCCACAGGGTTGCGCAATCAGCCCCAGCATTTT. Residues: CASSSTGLRNQPQHF.

This chain joins TRBV5-5 and TRBJ1-1, with a weak D call TRBD1 (5 bases). V shed 3 bases and J shed 2 bases, with 5 bases lying between them. Germline-derived CDR1 and CDR2 are SGHKS and YYEKEE (reference sequence). The CDR3 spans 12 residues. The CDR3 protein is CASSWTNTEAFF. CDR3 in DNA: TGTGCCAGCAGCTGGACAAACACTGAAGCTTTCTTT.

V and J are TRBV28 and TRBJ2-5, with 12 nucleotides matching TRBD2. CDR1 MDHEN and CDR2 SYDVKM come from the germline V gene. This CDR3 is built from 16 residues. J was trimmed by 3 bases and V by 4 bases; bases with no gene match: 6. CDR3 loop: CASSSGTSGYKETQYF. CDR3 nucleotide sequence: TGTGCCAGCAGTTCCGGGACTAGCGGGTACAAAGAGACCCAGTACTTC.

In this sample, this clone turned up a few times. The CDR3 bases are TGCAGCGGCATTAGGAGGGACACTGAAGCTTTCTTT. Residues: CSGIRRDTEAFF. V is TRBV29-1 and J is TRBJ1-1; no clear D. This CDR3 spans 12 amino acids. Germline V gives CDR1 SQVTM, CDR2 ANQGSEA. The ends were cut back, 7 bases at V and 3 bases at J, with 12 bases in the middle.

This chain joins TRBV27 and TRBJ1-1; tentative D call: TRBD1 (6 bases). This CDR3 is 19 amino acids long. Between the trimmed V and J ends, which lost 1 base and 1 base, there was a span of 22 bases. CDR1 and CDR2 (germline): MNHEY, SMNVEV (reference sequence). CDR3 loop: CASSLWVGGALLGNTEAFF. CDR3 coding DNA: TGTGCCAGCAGTTTATGGGTCGGGGGGGCACTACTCGGGAACACTGAAGCTTTCTTT.

The CDR3 loop is CASSYYSSGTGPYEQYF. CDR3 DNA sequence: TGTGCCAGCAGTTACTACTCGTCCGGGACAGGACCCTACGAGCAGTACTTC. The chain uses TRBV28 and TRBJ2-7, with 8 bases lining up with TRBD1. The CDR3 totals 17 residues. Germline values: CDR1 MDHEN, CDR2 SYDVKM. V lost 4 bases, J lost 2 bases, and 13 bases stayed unmatched.